This T cell receptor (beta chain) appears in the sequencing data of a study of blood T cell repertoires in COVID-19. Libraries were prepared by immunoSEQ multiplex PCR; TCRdb keeps only in-frame clonotypes and omits some of them. Of approximately 390,000 clones in the sample, 70% to 90% were seen once. CDR1 is MNHEY and CDR2 is SVGAGI in the germline V gene. This CDR3 is built from 15 residues. With 4 bases clipped from V and 9 bases from J, the junction kept 8 bases outside the gene matches. The receptor comes from a woman in her forties with acute COVID-19. The genes are TRBV6-5 and TRBJ1-3, with 11 bases lining up with TRBD1. Sequenced sample: PBMCs or T cells enriched from blood (not recorded which). CDR3 residues: CASSLGQGGRGTIYF. CDR3 coding DNA: TGTGCCAGCAGTTTGGGACAGGGGGGGCGCGGCACCATATATTTT.